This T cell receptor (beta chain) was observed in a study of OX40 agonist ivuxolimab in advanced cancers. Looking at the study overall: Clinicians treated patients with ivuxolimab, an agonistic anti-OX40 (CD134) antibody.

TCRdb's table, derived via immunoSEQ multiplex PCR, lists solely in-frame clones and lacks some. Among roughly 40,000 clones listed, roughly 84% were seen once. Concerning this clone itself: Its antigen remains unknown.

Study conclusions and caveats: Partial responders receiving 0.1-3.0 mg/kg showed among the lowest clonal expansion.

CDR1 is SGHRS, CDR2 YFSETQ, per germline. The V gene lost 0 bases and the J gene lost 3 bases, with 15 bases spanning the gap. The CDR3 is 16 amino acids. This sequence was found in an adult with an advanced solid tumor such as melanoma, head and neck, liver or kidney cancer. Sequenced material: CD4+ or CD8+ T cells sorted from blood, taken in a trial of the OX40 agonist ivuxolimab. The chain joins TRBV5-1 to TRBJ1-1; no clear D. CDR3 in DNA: TGCGCCAGCAGCTTGGCCTTCGGGATGGCGCACACTGAAGCTTTCTTT. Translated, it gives CASSLAFGMAHTEAFF.